Listed below are T cell receptor beta chains from one sample, sequenced in a study of T cells in Graves' hyperthyroidism and ophthalmopathy. TCRdb passed the multiplex PCR reads through MiXCR, listing each CDR3 protein once. The sample includes approximately 530,000 distinct CDR3 sequences, over 15% of them seen just once. Sequencing used blood. The receptors derive from a woman aged 18-29 years with Graves' hyperthyroidism. The CDR3 runs from the conserved cysteine through the conserved F or W. The D gene is left open where the match is weak. Clone size appears in some rows only: once, few, many, or a class for an expanded clone.

cdr3_aa,cdr3_nt,d_call,v_call,j_call,clone_size
CASSQGAYSADTQYF,TGCGCCAGCAGCCAAGGGGCCTACTCCGCAGATACGCAGTATTTT,.,TRBV4-3,TRBJ2-3,many
CSASNRIYEQYF,TGCAGTGCTAGTAACCGTATCTACGAGCAGTACTTC,.,TRBV20-1,TRBJ2-7,many
CASSQDRQGANTGELFF,TGCGCCAGCAGCCAAGATCGGCAGGGGGCGAACACCGGGGAGCTGTTTTTT,TRBD1,TRBV4-1,TRBJ2-2,many
CASSQPRGAREAQYF,TGTGCCAGCAGTCAGCCTCGGGGGGCCCGGGAGGCCCAGTACTTC,.,TRBV6-1,TRBJ2-5,.
CSARDPALPDYEQYF,TGCAGTGCTAGAGATCCAGCGCTGCCCGACTACGAGCAGTACTTC,.,TRBV20-1,TRBJ2-7,many
CATGLAGARDTQYF,TGTGCCACCGGACTAGCGGGAGCGAGAGATACGCAGTATTTT,TRBD2,TRBV15,TRBJ2-3,.
CASSLRVGTGDLYTEAFF,TGCGCCAGCAGCTTGAGGGTAGGGACAGGAGACCTTTACACTGAAGCTTTCTTT,TRBD1,TRBV5-1,TRBJ1-1,.
CASSRDRENEQFF,TGTGCCAGCAGCAGGGACAGGGAGAATGAGCAGTTCTTC,TRBD1,TRBV5-4,TRBJ2-1,few
CASSEWDSNQPQHF,TGTGCCAGCAGTGAGTGGGATAGCAATCAGCCCCAGCATTTT,.,TRBV6-1,TRBJ1-5,many
CASSPRLVPDYNEQFF,TGTGCCAGCAGTCCCAGACTAGTACCTGATTACAATGAGCAGTTCTTC,.,TRBV27,TRBJ2-1,.
CASSLWTAGAVAKNIQYF,TGCGCCAGCAGCTTGTGGACTGCAGGGGCTGTAGCCAAAAACATTCAGTACTTC,.,TRBV5-1,TRBJ2-4,.
CASSFTSGRVYEQYF,TGTGCCAGCAGTTTCACTAGCGGGAGGGTCTACGAGCAGTACTTC,TRBD2,TRBV12-3/TRBV12-4,TRBJ2-7,many
CASAERSSSYNEQFF,TGTGCCAGCGCAGAGCGTTCGAGCTCCTACAATGAGCAGTTCTTC,.,TRBV28,TRBJ2-1,many
CASSLLQGSNTGELFF,TGTGCCAGCAGCTTGCTACAGGGATCGAACACCGGGGAGCTGTTTTTT,.,TRBV5-5,TRBJ2-2,.
CASSHPTVNTEAFF,TGCGCCAGCAGCCACCCGACAGTGAACACTGAAGCTTTCTTT,.,TRBV4-1,TRBJ1-1,many
CSAMTVSNIQYF,TGCAGTGCCATGACAGTTTCGAACATTCAGTACTTC,.,TRBV20-1,TRBJ2-4,many
CARPGSSYEQYF,TGTGCCAGGCCCGGGAGCTCCTACGAGCAGTACTTC,.,TRBV28,TRBJ2-7,many
CASSGGPSGGRSYNEQFF,TGTGCCAGCAGCGGTGGACCTAGCGGGGGACGATCCTACAATGAGCAGTTCTTC,TRBD2,TRBV9,TRBJ2-1,many
CASSFSGRDIQYF,TGTGCCAGCAGCTTTTCAGGGAGGGACATTCAGTACTTC,TRBD2,TRBV5-5,TRBJ2-4,many
CASRSNQGVHQPQHF,TGTGCCAGCAGAAGCAACCAGGGGGTCCATCAGCCCCAGCATTTT,TRBD1,TRBV6-2/TRBV6-3,TRBJ1-5,many
CASSLILAGTTDTQYF,TGCGCCAGCAGCTTGATCCTAGCGGGAACAACAGATACGCAGTATTTT,TRBD2,TRBV5-1,TRBJ2-3,many
CASSYPGLAGLYEQYF,TGTGCCAGCAGTTACCCAGGACTAGCGGGGTTGTACGAGCAGTACTTC,TRBD2,TRBV6-2/TRBV6-3,TRBJ2-7,many
CASSFRRPGTSTDTQYF,TGTGCCAGCAGCTTCAGGCGACCCGGGACTAGCACAGATACGCAGTATTTT,.,TRBV5-6,TRBJ2-3,.
CASNDHGGNQETQYF,TGTGCCAGCAACGACCACGGCGGGAACCAAGAGACCCAGTACTTC,.,TRBV6-1,TRBJ2-5,.
CASSPIARQGPYEQYF,TGTGCCAGCAGCCCAATAGCGAGACAGGGGCCCTACGAGCAGTACTTC,TRBD1,TRBV11-2,TRBJ2-7,many
CASSGSGELFF,TGTGCCAGCAGCGGGTCCGGGGAGCTGTTTTTT,.,TRBV7-9,TRBJ2-2,.
CASSLPGELGNTTYF,TGTGCCAGCAGCCTCCCTGGGGAGTTAGGAAACACCACATATTTT,.,TRBV7-2,TRBJ1-3,.
CASSAGGGLAGPYEQYF,TGTGCCAGCAGCGCCGGAGGGGGACTAGCGGGACCTTACGAGCAGTACTTC,TRBD2,TRBV9,TRBJ2-7,.
CASSQDGTPGYEQYF,TGCGCCAGCAGCCAAGATGGGACACCCGGGTACGAGCAGTACTTC,.,TRBV4-3,TRBJ2-7,few
CASSPSPGQGNEQFF,TGTGCCAGCAGCCCATCGCCGGGACAGGGCAATGAGCAGTTCTTC,TRBD1,TRBV6-1,TRBJ2-1,many
CASYDRGHEQYF,TGTGCCAGCTATGACAGGGGCCACGAGCAGTACTTC,TRBD1,TRBV2,TRBJ2-7,few
CASSQGGAGGAYNEQFF,TGCGCCAGCAGCCAAGGGGGAGCGGGGGGGGCCTACAATGAGCAGTTCTTC,TRBD2,TRBV28,TRBJ2-1,.
CASIKGSGNTIYF,TGTGCCAGCATAAAGGGCTCTGGAAACACCATATATTTT,.,TRBV2,TRBJ1-3,once
CASSEARVINEQFF,TGTGCCAGCAGTGAAGCGCGAGTAATCAATGAGCAGTTCTTC,.,TRBV2,TRBJ2-1,many
CARLTLPVRAFF,TGTGCCAGACTCACACTTCCGGTCAGGGCTTTCTTT,.,TRBV9,TRBJ1-1,.
CASSPSGGHTEAFF,TGTGCCAGCAGCCCTTCCGGCGGGCACACTGAAGCTTTCTTT,.,TRBV5-5,TRBJ1-1,few
CASSLAHRSDTQYF,TGTGCCAGCAGCCTAGCGCACAGATCAGACACCCAGTACTTC,.,TRBV7-2,TRBJ2-5,.
CSAKTGGITEAFF,TGCAGTGCTAAGACAGGGGGAATCACTGAAGCTTTCTTT,TRBD1,TRBV20-1,TRBJ1-1,many
CATSASPGTGNTGELFF,TGTGCCACCAGTGCCAGCCCCGGGACAGGGAACACCGGGGAGCTGTTTTTT,TRBD1,TRBV24-1,TRBJ2-2,.
CASSLDLAGGYNEQFF,TGTGCCAGCAGCTTGGACCTAGCGGGAGGTTACAATGAGCAGTTCTTC,TRBD2,TRBV11-2,TRBJ2-1,many
CASSAPQGLGNTEAFF,TGTGCCAGCAGCGCCCCACAGGGCCTGGGGAACACTGAAGCTTTCTTT,.,TRBV9,TRBJ1-1,many
CASSQDYFYEQYF,TGCGCCAGCAGCCAAGATTACTTCTACGAGCAGTACTTC,.,TRBV4-1,TRBJ2-7,.
CASSSLGGNTDTQYF,TGTGCCAGCAGCTCCCTTGGCGGGAACACAGATACGCAGTATTTT,.,TRBV7-2,TRBJ2-3,many
CASSYPLGVGQYF,TGTGCCAGCAGCTACCCCCTGGGGGTAGGGCAGTACTTC,.,TRBV7-4,TRBJ2-7,few
CSAMGRGSWETQYF,TGCAGTGCTATGGGTCGGGGCTCCTGGGAGACCCAGTACTTC,.,TRBV20-1,TRBJ2-5,.
CASTPVAGELFF,TGTGCCAGCACCCCCGTCGCCGGGGAGCTGTTTTTT,.,TRBV3-1,TRBJ2-2,many
CSATVIAGSVGGNIQYF,TGCAGTGCTACCGTGATAGCGGGAAGCGTTGGGGGGAACATTCAGTACTTC,TRBD2,TRBV20-1,TRBJ2-4,few
CASSQGLGNYGYTF,TGCGCCAGCAGCCAAGGTTTAGGAAACTATGGCTACACCTTC,.,TRBV4-3,TRBJ1-2,.
CSARVPRGGPYEQYF,TGCAGTGCTAGAGTCCCCCGGGGGGGCCCCTACGAGCAGTACTTC,TRBD2,TRBV20-1,TRBJ2-7,many
CASSIRVAGVENEQFF,TGTGCCAGTAGTATCAGGGTAGCGGGAGTGGAAAATGAGCAGTTCTTC,TRBD2,TRBV19,TRBJ2-1,many
CASKRQGANTGELFF,TGTGCCAGCAAGAGACAGGGGGCGAACACCGGGGAGCTGTTTTTT,TRBD1,TRBV2,TRBJ2-2,many
CATSRETSGSGGEQFF,TGTGCCACCAGCAGGGAGACTAGCGGGAGTGGTGGTGAGCAGTTCTTC,TRBD2,TRBV15,TRBJ2-1,few
CASSLASRGKLFF,TGTGCCAGCAGCTTAGCCAGTAGAGGAAAACTGTTTTTT,.,TRBV7-2,TRBJ1-4,.
CASSLRDRGQNEQFF,TGTGCCAGCAGTCTCCGGGACAGGGGGCAGAATGAGCAGTTCTTC,TRBD1,TRBV25-1,TRBJ2-1,.